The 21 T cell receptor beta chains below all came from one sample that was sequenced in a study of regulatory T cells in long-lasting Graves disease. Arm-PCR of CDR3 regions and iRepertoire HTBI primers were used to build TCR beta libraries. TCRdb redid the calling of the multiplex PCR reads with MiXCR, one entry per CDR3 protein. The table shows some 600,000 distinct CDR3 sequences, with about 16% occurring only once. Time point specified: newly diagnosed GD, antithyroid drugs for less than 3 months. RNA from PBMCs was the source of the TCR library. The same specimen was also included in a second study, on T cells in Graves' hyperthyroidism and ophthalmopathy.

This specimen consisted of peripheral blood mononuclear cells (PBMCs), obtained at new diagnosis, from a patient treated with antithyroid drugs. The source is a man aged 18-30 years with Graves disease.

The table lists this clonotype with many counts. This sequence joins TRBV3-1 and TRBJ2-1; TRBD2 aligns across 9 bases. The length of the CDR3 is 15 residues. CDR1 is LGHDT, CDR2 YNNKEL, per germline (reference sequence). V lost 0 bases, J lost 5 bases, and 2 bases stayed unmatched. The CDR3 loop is CASSQELAGHNEQFF. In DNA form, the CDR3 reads TGTGCCAGCAGCCAAGAACTAGCGGGCCACAATGAGCAGTTCTTC.

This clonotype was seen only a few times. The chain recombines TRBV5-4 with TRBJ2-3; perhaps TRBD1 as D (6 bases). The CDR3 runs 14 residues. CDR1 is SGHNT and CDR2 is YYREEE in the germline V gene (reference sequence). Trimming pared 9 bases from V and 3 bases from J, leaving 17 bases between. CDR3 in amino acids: CATTDSRGTDTQYF. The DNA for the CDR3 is TGTGCCACCACGGACTCAAGGGGGACAGATACGCAGTATTTT.

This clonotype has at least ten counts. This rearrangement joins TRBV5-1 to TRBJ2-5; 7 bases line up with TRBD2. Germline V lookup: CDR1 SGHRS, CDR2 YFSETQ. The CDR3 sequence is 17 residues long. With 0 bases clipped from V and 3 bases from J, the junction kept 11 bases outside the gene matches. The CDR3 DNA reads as TGCGCCAGCAGCTTGGGATTGGCTAGCGGAACCGAAGAGACCCAGTACTTC. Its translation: CASSLGLASGTEETQYF.

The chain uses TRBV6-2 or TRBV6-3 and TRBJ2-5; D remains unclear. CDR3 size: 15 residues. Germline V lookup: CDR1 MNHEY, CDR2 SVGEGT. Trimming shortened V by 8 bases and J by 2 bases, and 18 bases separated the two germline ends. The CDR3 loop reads CASFGRLDQQETQYF. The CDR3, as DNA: TGTGCCAGCTTCGGTCGTCTGGATCAACAAGAGACCCAGTACTTC.

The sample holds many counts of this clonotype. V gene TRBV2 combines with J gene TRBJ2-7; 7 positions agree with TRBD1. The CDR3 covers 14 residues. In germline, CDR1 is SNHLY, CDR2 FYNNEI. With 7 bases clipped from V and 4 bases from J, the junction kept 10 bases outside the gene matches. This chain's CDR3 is CASTTGTAEYEQYF. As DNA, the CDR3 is TGTGCCAGCACCACCGGGACAGCCGAGTACGAGCAGTACTTC.

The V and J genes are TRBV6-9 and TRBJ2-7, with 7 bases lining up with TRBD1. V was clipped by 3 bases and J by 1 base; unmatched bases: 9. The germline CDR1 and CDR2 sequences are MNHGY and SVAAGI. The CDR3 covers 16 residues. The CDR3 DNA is TGTGCCAGCAGTTACCGCGACTGGGACAGTTCCTACGAGCAGTACTTC. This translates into CASSYRDWDSSYEQYF.

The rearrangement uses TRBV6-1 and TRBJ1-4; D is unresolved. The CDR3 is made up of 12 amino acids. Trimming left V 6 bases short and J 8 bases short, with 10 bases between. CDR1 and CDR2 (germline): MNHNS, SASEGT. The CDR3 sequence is CASSGSREKLFF. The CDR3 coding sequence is TGTGCCAGCAGCGGATCAAGGGAAAAACTGTTTTTT.

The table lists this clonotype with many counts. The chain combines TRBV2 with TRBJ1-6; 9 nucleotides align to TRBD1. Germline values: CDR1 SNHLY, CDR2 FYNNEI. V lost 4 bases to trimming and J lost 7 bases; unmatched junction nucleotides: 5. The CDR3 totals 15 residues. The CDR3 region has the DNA TGTGCCAGCAGTGTCGGCGGGACAGGGAATTCACCCCTCCACTTT. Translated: CASSVGGTGNSPLHF. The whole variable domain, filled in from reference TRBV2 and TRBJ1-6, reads EPEVTQTPSHQVTQMGQEVILRCVPISNHLYFYWYRQILGQKVEFLVSFYNNEISEKSEIFDDQFSVERPDGSNFTLKIRSTKLEDSAMYFCASSVGGTGNSPLHFGNGTRLTVT.

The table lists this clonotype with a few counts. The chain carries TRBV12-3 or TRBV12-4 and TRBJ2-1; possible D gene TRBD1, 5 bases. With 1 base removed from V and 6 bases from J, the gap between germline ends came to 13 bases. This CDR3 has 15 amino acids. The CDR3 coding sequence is TGTGCCAGCAGTTTAGAGGGGTCCCTCCCCAATGAGCAGTTCTTC. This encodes CASSLEGSLPNEQFF.

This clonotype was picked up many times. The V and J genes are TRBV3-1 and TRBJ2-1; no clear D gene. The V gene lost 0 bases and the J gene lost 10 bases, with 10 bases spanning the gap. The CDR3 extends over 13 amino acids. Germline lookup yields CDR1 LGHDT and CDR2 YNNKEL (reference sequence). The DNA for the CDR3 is TGTGCCAGCAGCCAAGATCGGCGAGCGGAGCAGTTCTTC. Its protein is CASSQDRRAEQFF.

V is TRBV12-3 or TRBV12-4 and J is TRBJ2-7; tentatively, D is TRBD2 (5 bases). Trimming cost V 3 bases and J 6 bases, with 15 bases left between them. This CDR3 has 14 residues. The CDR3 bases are TGTGCCAGCAGTTTGGGCGGGCCCCCTGCCGAGCAGTACTTC. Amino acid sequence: CASSLGGPPAEQYF.

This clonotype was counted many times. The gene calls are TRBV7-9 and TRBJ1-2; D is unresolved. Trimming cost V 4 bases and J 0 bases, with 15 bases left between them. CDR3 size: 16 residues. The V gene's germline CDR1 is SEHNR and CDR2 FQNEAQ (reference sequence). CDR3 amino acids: CASSSPGQPSNYGYTF. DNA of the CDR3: TGTGCCAGCAGCTCCCCTGGGCAGCCCTCTAACTATGGCTACACCTTC.

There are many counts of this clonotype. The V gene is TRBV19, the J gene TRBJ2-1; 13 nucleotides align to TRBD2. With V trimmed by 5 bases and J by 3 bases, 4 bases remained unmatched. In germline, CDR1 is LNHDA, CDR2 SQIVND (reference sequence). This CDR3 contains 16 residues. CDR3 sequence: CASSRGTSGVYNEQFF. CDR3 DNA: TGTGCCAGTAGTCGTGGGACTAGCGGGGTCTACAATGAGCAGTTCTTC.

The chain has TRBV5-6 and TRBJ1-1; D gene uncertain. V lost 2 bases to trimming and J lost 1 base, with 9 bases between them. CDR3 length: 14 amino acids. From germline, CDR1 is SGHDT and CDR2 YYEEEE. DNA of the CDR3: TGTGCCAGCAGCTTTGAGGGATGGAACACTGAAGCTTTCTTT. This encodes CASSFEGWNTEAFF. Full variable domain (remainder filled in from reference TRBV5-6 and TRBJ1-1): DAGVTQSPTHLIKTRGQQVTLRCSPKSGHDTVSWYQQALGQGPQFIFQYYEEEERQRGNFPDRFSGHQFPNYSSELNVNALLLGDSALYLCASSFEGWNTEAFFGQGTRLTVV.

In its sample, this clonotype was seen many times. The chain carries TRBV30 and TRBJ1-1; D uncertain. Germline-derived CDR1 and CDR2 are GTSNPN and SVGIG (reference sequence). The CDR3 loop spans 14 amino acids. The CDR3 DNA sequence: TGTGCACATCTTCACAGTAACATGAACACTGAAGCTTTCTTT. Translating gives CAHLHSNMNTEAFF.

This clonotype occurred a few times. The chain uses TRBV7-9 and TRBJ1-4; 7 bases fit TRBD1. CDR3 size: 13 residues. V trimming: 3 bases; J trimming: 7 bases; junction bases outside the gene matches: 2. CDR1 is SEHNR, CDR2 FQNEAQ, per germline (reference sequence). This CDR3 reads CASSFSGGEKLFF. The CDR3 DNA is TGTGCCAGCAGCTTTTCAGGGGGTGAAAAACTGTTTTTT.

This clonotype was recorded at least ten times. The DNA for the CDR3 is TGTGCCAGCAGTTACCCCCCCTTGGCGGTTACCTACGAGCAGTACTTC. Encoded protein: CASSYPPLAVTYEQYF. The rearrangement links TRBV6-2 or TRBV6-3 to TRBJ2-7; D is uncertain. V lost 2 bases and J 2 bases, leaving 16 bases between the germline ends. This CDR3 has 16 amino acids. Looked up from germline, CDR1 is MNHEY and CDR2 is SVGEGT.

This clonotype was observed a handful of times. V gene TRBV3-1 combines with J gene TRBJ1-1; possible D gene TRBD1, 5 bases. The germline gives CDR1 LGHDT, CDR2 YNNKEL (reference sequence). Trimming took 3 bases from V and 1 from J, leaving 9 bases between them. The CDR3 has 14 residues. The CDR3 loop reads CASSQETENTEAFF. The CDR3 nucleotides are TGTGCCAGCAGCCAGGAGACAGAGAACACTGAAGCTTTCTTT.

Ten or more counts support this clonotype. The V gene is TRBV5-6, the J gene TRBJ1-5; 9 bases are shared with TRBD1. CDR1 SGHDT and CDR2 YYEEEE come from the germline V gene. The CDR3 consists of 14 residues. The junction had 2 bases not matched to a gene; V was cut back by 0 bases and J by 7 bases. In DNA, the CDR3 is TGTGCCAGCAGCTTGGGACAGGGGGAACAGCCCCAGCATTTT. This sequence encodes CASSLGQGEQPQHF.

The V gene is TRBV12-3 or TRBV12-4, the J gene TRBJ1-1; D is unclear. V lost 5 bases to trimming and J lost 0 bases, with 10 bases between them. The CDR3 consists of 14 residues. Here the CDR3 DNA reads TGTGCCAGCAGTAAGCAGAGCATGAACACTGAAGCTTTCTTT. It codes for CASSKQSMNTEAFF.

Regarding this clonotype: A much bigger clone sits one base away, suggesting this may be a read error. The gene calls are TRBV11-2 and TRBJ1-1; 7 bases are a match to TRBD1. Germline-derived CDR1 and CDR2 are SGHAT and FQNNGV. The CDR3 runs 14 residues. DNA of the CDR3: TGTGCCAGCAGCTTCCAGGGGGGCATCTCTGAAACTTTCTTT. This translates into CASSFQGGISETFF.